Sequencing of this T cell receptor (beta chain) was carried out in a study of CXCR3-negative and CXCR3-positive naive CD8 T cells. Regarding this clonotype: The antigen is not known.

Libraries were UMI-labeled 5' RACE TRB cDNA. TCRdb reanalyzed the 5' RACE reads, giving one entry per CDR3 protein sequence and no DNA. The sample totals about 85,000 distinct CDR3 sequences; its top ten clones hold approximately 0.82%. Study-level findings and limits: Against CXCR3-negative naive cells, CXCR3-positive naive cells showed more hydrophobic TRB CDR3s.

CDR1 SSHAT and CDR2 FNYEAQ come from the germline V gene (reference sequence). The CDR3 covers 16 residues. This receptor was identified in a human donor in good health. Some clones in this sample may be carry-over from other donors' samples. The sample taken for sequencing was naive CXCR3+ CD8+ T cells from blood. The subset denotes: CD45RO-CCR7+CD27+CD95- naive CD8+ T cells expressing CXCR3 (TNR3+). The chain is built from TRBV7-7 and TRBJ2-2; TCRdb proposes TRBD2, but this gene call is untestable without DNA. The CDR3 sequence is CASSPLEGELTGELFF.